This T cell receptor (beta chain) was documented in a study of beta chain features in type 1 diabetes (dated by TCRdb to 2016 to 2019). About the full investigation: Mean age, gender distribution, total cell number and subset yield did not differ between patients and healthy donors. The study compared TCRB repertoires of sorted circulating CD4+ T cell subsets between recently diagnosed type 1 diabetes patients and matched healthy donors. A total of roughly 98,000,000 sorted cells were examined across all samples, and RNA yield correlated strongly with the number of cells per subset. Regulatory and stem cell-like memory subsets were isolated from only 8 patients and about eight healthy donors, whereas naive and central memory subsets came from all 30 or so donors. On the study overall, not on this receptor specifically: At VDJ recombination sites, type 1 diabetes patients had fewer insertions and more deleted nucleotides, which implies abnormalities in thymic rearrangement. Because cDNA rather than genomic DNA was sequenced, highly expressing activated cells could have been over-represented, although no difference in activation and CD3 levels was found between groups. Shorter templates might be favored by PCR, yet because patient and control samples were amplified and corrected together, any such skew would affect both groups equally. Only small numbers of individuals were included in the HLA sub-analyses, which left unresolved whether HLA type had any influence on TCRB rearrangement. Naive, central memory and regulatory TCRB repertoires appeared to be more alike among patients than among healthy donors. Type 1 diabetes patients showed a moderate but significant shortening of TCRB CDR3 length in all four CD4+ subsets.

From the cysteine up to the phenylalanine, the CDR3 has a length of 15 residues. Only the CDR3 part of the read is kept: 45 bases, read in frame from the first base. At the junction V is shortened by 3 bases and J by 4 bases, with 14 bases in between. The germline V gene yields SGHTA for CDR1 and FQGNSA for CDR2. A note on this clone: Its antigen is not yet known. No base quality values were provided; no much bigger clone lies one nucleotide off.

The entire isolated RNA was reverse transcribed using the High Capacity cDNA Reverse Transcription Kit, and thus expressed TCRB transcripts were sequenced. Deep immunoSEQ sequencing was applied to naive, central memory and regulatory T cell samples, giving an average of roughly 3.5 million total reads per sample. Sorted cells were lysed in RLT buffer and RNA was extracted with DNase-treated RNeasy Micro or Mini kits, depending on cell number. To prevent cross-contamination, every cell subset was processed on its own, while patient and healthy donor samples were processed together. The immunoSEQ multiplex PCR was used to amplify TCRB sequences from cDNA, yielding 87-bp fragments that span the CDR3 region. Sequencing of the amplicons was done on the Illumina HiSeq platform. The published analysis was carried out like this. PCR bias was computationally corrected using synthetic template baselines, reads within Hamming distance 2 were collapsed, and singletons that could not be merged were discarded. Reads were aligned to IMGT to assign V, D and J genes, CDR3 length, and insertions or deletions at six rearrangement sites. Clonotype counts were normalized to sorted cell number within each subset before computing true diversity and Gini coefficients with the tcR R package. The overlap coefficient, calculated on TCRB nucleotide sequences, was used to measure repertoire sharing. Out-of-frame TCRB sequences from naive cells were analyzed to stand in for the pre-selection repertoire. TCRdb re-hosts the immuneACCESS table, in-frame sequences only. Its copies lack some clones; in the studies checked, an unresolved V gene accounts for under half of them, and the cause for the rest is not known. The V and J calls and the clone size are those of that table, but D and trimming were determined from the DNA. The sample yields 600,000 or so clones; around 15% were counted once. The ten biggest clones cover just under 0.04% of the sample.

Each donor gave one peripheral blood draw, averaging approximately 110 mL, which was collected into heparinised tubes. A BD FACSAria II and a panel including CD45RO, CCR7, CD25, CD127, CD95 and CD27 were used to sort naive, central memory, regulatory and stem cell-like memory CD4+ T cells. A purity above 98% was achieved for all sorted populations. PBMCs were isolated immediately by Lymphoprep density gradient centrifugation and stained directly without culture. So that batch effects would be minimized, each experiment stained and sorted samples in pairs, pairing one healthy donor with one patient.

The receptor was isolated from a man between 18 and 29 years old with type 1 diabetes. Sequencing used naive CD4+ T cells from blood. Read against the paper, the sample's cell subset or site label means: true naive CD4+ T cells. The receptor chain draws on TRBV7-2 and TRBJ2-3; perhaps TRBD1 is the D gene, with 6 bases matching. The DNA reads TGTGCCAGCAGCTTGGACGGGACACGGGCAGATACGCAGTATTTT. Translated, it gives CASSLDGTRADTQYF.